The clone carrying this T cell receptor beta chain was seen only once. Its cognate antigen is unknown. Time point given: week 5, during vaccination. Vaccine doses each comprised 300 ug of mutant IDH1 20-mer peptide, with topical imiquimod. These data originate in a study of a mutant IDH1 vaccine in newly diagnosed glioma. As for the study in general: Treated patients comprised 62.5% males and approximately 40% females, mean age approximately 38 years. Findings and caveats of the study: In approximately 92% of patients, immune responses induced by the vaccine occurred.

Here immunoSEQ multiplex PCR was the method, and the copy in TCRdb shows in-frame clones only, minus some. The data show about 42,000 clones, around 85% seen once. CDR3 size: 14 residues. Per the germline V gene, CDR1 is SGHVS and CDR2 is FNYEAQ. The germline V and J ends were trimmed by 1 base and 0 bases, with 6 bases remaining between them. The V call is TRBV7-6, the J call TRBJ1-1; D unclear. The sequenced sample was PBMCs, obtained from a glioma patient whose treatment included an IDH1 peptide vaccine. The source of this sequence is a man aged 40-49 years with glioma. The DNA of the CDR3 is TGTGCCAGCAGCTTAGTACAGATGAACACTGAAGCTTTCTTT. Translating it yields CASSLVQMNTEAFF. The full variable domain, completed using reference TRBV7-6 and TRBJ1-1, is GAGVSQSPRYKVTKRGQDVALRCDPISGHVSLYWYRQALGQGPEFLTYFNYEAQQDKSGLPNDRFSAERPEGSISTLTIQRTEQRDSAMYRCASSLVQMNTEAFFGQGTRLTVV.